These T cell receptor beta chains were read from a single sample in a study of CD8 T cells in Susac syndrome. TCRdb redid the calling of the immunoSEQ multiplex PCR reads with MiXCR, one entry per CDR3 protein. The table includes 150,000 to 200,000 distinct CDR3 sequences, about 93% detected once. What was sequenced was CD4+ T cells from PBMCs. The receptors were sampled from a human donor with Susac syndrome. Both conserved end residues are part of each CDR3. Fields, in order: V gene, J gene, clone size, D gene, CDR3 DNA, CDR3 protein. The D gene is left open where the match is weak. The size entry is marked missing in some rows and otherwise reads once, few, many or a size class.

>TRBV30|TRBJ1-1|.|TRBD1
TGTGCCTGGAGGGGGACAGCAGAAGCTTTCTTT
CAWRGTAEAFF
>TRBV7-9|TRBJ2-5|.|TRBD2
TGTGCCAGCAGCTTTAAAAAAGCGGGGGTATTTCAAGAGACCCAGTACTTC
CASSFKKAGVFQETQYF
>TRBV6-5|TRBJ1-2|.|TRBD1
TGTGCCAGCAGTAAGGGACAGGGGGCGCGGGGCTACACCTTC
CASSKGQGARGYTF
>TRBV4-3|TRBJ2-7|once|TRBD1
TGCGCCAGCAGCCAAGAGCCGGGACAGACCTACGAGCAGTACTTC
CASSQEPGQTYEQYF
>TRBV12-3/TRBV12-4|TRBJ2-7|.|TRBD1
TGTGCCAGCAGTGACGGACAGGGGTTCGACGAGCAGTACTTC
CASSDGQGFDEQYF
>TRBV28|TRBJ2-7|.|TRBD1
TGTGCCAGCAGTTTATATGGGACAGGGGGCTACGAGCAGTACTTC
CASSLYGTGGYEQYF
>TRBV30|TRBJ2-7|.|TRBD1
TGTGCCACTGGGACAGGGGAGGGCTACGAGCAGTACTTC
CATGTGEGYEQYF
>TRBV11-3|TRBJ2-5|.|.
TGTGCCAGCAGCATACGGCAGGGTTCTGGGACCCAGTACTTC
CASSIRQGSGTQYF
>TRBV6-6|TRBJ1-1|.|.
TGTGCCAGCAGTGACACCGACAGGAACACTGAAGCTTTCTTT
CASSDTDRNTEAFF
>TRBV7-8|TRBJ2-2|.|.
TGTGCCAGCAGCTTAGGTCATCCTCGGGGAGCCGGGGAGCTGTTTTTT
CASSLGHPRGAGELFF
>TRBV9|TRBJ2-7|.|TRBD2
TGTGCCAGCAGCGTAGATGGGGGGGGCTCCTACGAGCAGTACTTC
CASSVDGGGSYEQYF
>TRBV28|TRBJ2-1|once|TRBD1
TGTGCCAGCAGCTCCGGGACAGCCGTGAATGAGCAGTTCTTC
CASSSGTAVNEQFF
>TRBV3-1|TRBJ1-4|.|.
TGTGCCAGCAGCCAACTGGGCACTAATGAAAAACTGTTTTTT
CASSQLGTNEKLFF
>TRBV19|TRBJ2-1|once|.
TGTGCCAGTAGGGGTTTAGCGGTTCGGAATGAGCAGTTCTTC
CASRGLAVRNEQFF
>TRBV29-1|TRBJ1-2|.|.
TGCAGCGTCCAAGTTTCCTATGGCTACACCTTC
CSVQVSYGYTF
>TRBV20-1|TRBJ2-2|.|TRBD2
TGCAGTGCTAAAGAGTTCACTAGCGGGAGCGCCGGGGAGCTGTTTTTT
CSAKEFTSGSAGELFF
>TRBV29-1|TRBJ2-3|.|.
TGCAGCGTTGAAGGGACCGGAGGAGATACGCAGTATTTT
CSVEGTGGDTQYF
>TRBV6-1|TRBJ2-7|.|.
TGTGCCAGCAGTGAATTGGGTCCCATCGCTGAGGAGCAGTACTTC
CASSELGPIAEEQYF
>TRBV28|TRBJ2-7|.|TRBD1
TGTGCCAGCAGTTTAGGGGACAGCACCTACGAGCAGTACTTC
CASSLGDSTYEQYF
>TRBV7-9|TRBJ1-1|.|.
TGTGCCAGCAGCTTAGTTGGGGCAGGGAGTATGGACACTGAAGCTTTCTTT
CASSLVGAGSMDTEAFF
>TRBV20-1|TRBJ2-5|.|.
TGCAGTGCTAGAGGATCCGGGGGACCACCAGCGAGTGAAGAGACCCAGTACTTC
CSARGSGGPPASEETQYF
>TRBV29-1|TRBJ2-3|.|TRBD2
TGCAGCGTTGGTAGCGGGAACACAGATACGCAGTATTTT
CSVGSGNTDTQYF
>TRBV18|TRBJ1-2|.|TRBD1
TGTGCCAGCTCACCACCGATCAGGGGGCGGGAAGGCTACACCTTC
CASSPPIRGREGYTF
>TRBV20-1|TRBJ1-5|.|.
TGCAGTGCTAGTAGCGGACAGATAAATCAGCCCCAGCATTTT
CSASSGQINQPQHF
>TRBV18|TRBJ2-5|.|.
TGTGCCAGCTCACCTCAGGTGGGGTACCAAGAGACCCAGTACTTC
CASSPQVGYQETQYF
>TRBV20-1|TRBJ2-7|.|.
TGCAGTGCGGAGAGGTACGAGCAGTACTTC
CSAERYEQYF
>TRBV21-1|TRBJ2-3|.|.
TGTGCCAGCACCGAATCTGGACTAGCGGGAACAGATACGCAGTATTTT
CASTESGLAGTDTQYF
>TRBV20-1|TRBJ2-5|.|.
TGCAGTGCTAGACTCAGTCAAGAGACCCAGTACTTC
CSARLSQETQYF
>TRBV20-1|TRBJ1-1|.|.
TGCAGTGCTAGCGGGGCCGGTGTACCTGAAGCTTTCTTT
CSASGAGVPEAFF
>TRBV7-9|TRBJ2-2|once|TRBD1
TGTGCCAGCAGCTGGGAGACAGGGCTGATGACCGGGGAGCTGTTTTTT
CASSWETGLMTGELFF
>TRBV5-4|TRBJ2-2|.|.
TGTGCCAGCAGCTCCCCGGGACGGGGAACCGGGGAGCTGTTTTTT
CASSSPGRGTGELFF
>TRBV18|TRBJ1-2|.|.
TGTGCCAGCTCACCACCCGGAGCCGCTGGGGACTATGGCTACACCTTC
CASSPPGAAGDYGYTF
>TRBV2|TRBJ1-5|.|.
TGTGCCAGCAGATACGACACATTAGCCGGCAATCAGCCCCAGCATTTT
CASRYDTLAGNQPQHF
>TRBV4-2|TRBJ1-2|.|.
TGTGCCAGCAGCCAAAACAGGGAAAATGGCTACACCTTC
CASSQNRENGYTF
>TRBV7-6|TRBJ2-7|.|.
TGTGCCAGCAGCTTAGCAGGGGACGCCTCCTACGAGCAGTACTTC
CASSLAGDASYEQYF
>TRBV20-1|TRBJ2-1|.|.
TGCAGTGCTAGGAGGCCCGATGAGCAGTTCTTC
CSARRPDEQFF
>TRBV19|TRBJ2-7|.|.
TGTGCCAGTAGTATGGCTAGCTGGAGTATCTACGAGCAGTACTTC
CASSMASWSIYEQYF
>TRBV4-2|TRBJ2-3|.|TRBD1
TGTGCCAGCAGCCTGACAGGGGCGGGCGCAGATACGCAGTATTTT
CASSLTGAGADTQYF
>TRBV28|TRBJ1-3|.|TRBD1
TGTGCCACGGGACAGTGGAACACCATATATTTT
CATGQWNTIYF
>TRBV6-5|TRBJ2-7|.|.
TGTGCCAGCAGTTACTACATAGGCTACGAGCAGTACTTC
CASSYYIGYEQYF
>TRBV10-3|TRBJ2-1|once|.
TGTGCCATCAGTGAGTCAAACGCCAGTAATGAGCAGTTCTTC
CAISESNASNEQFF
>TRBV6-1|TRBJ1-1|.|TRBD1
TGTGCCAGCAGTTGGGACAGGGGAAACACTGAAGCTTTCTTT
CASSWDRGNTEAFF
>TRBV21-1|TRBJ2-7|.|.
TGTGCCAGCAGCCCCCCGACTAGCGGGAACGGGTCTCTAAGGCAGTACTTC
CASSPPTSGNGSLRQYF
>TRBV20-1|TRBJ1-4|.|.
TGCAGTGCCAGGACCACGAATGAAAAACTGTTTTTT
CSARTTNEKLFF
>TRBV20-1|TRBJ2-7|.|TRBD1
TGCAGTGCTAGAGACATGACAGGGGTCAACGAGCAGTACTTC
CSARDMTGVNEQYF
>TRBV20-1|TRBJ2-2|.|.
TGCAGTGCTAGAATCTCGAACACCGGGGAGCTGTTTTTT
CSARISNTGELFF
>TRBV24-1|TRBJ2-5|.|TRBD1
TGTGCCACCAAGGGACAGGGTGATTCGGGGACCCAGTACTTC
CATKGQGDSGTQYF
>TRBV2|TRBJ1-2|.|.
TGTGCTTTTGGAGTTTCTGGGGGATATGGCTACACCTTC
CAFGVSGGYGYTF
>TRBV27|TRBJ1-2|.|TRBD1
TGTGCCAGCAGTCCGGGACAGGGCGGCCCCCTTGGCTACACCTTC
CASSPGQGGPLGYTF
>TRBV11-2|TRBJ2-3|.|TRBD2
TGTGCCAGCAGCCGGATAGCGGGAAAAAGCACAGATACGCAGTATTTT
CASSRIAGKSTDTQYF
>TRBV12-3/TRBV12-4|TRBJ2-7|.|.
TGTGCCAGCAGTTCTACCTGGACCAGGAGCTCCTACGAGCAGTACTTC
CASSSTWTRSSYEQYF
>TRBV2|TRBJ1-5|.|.
TGTGCCAGCAGGGTCCCCACAGAGATGAAGCAGCCCCAGCATTTT
CASRVPTEMKQPQHF
>TRBV20-1|TRBJ1-5|once|TRBD1
TGCAGTGCTAAATCCACAGGGGGCGGTAGTCAGCCCCAGCATTTT
CSAKSTGGGSQPQHF
>TRBV2|TRBJ1-5|.|TRBD1
TGTGCCAGCACCCCCTCCGCTCGCAGGGGGGCGGATCAGCCCCAGCATTTT
CASTPSARRGADQPQHF
>TRBV30|TRBJ1-1|.|.
TGTGCCTGGAGTGTACTGATAGGAGCCGCGACTGAAGCTTTCTTT
CAWSVLIGAATEAFF